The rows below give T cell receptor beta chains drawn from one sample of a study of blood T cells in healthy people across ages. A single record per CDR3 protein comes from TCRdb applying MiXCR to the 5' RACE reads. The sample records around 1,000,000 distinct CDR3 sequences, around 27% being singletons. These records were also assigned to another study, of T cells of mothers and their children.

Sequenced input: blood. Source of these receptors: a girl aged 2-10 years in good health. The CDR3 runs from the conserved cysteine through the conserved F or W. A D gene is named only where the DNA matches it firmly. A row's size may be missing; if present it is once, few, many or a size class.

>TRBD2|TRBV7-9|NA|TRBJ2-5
TGTGCCAGCAGCCCCCGCGGGAGGGAAGAGACCCAGTACTTC
CASSPRGREETQYF
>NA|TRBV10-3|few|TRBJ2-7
TGTGCCATCAGGGAGCGGGCAGGGGGGTCGTACGAGCAGTACTTC
CAIRERAGGSYEQYF
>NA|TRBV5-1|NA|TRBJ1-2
TGCGCCAGCAGCTTAAACGGCTACTATGGCTACACCTTC
CASSLNGYYGYTF
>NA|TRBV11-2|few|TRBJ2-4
TGTGCCAGCAGTAGGGAACCTGGGGAAAACATTCAGTACTTC
CASSREPGENIQYF
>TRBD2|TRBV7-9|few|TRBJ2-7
TGTGCCAGCGGGACTAACTCCTACGAGCAGTACTTC
CASGTNSYEQYF
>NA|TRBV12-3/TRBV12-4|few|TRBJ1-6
TGTGCCAGCAGCTTAGGGGCTTGGGGACCCTCCTATAATTCACCCCTCCACTTT
CASSLGAWGPSYNSPLHF
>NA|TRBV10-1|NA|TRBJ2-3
TGCGCCAGCGGGCCAGGAGATCCAGATACGCAGTATTTT
CASGPGDPDTQYF
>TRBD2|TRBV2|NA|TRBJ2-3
TGTGCCAGCACCATCGGCCTAGCGGGAACAGATACGCAGTATTTT
CASTIGLAGTDTQYF
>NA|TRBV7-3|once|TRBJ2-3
TGTGCCAGCAGCTTAAATCTGGTTAGCACAGATACGCAGTATTTT
CASSLNLVSTDTQYF
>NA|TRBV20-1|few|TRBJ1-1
TGCAGTGCTAGAGATATTAACGGTATTGAAGCTTTCTTT
CSARDINGIEAFF
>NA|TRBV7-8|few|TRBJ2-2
TGTGCCAGCAGCTGGGGCAGTTCAATTGTCATAGACCGGGAGCTGTTTTTT
CASSWGSSIVIDRELFF